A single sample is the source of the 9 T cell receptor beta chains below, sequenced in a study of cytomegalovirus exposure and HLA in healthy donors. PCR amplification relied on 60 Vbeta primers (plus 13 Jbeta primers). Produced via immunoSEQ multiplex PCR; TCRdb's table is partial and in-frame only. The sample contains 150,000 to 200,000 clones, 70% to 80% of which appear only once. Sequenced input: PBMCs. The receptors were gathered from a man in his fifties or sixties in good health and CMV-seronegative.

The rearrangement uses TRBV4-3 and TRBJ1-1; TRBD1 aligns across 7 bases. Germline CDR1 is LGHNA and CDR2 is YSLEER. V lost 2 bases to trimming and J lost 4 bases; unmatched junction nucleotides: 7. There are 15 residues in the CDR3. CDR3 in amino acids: CASSQLHQGGTEAFF. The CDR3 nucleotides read TGCGCCAGCAGCCAATTGCATCAGGGGGGCACTGAAGCTTTCTTT.

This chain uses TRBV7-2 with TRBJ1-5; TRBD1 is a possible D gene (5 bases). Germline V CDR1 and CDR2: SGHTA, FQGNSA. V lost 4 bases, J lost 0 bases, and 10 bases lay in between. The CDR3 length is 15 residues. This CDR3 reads CASSSGGSSNQPQHF. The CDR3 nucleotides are TGTGCCAGCAGCTCCGGGGGAAGTAGCAATCAGCCCCAGCATTTT.

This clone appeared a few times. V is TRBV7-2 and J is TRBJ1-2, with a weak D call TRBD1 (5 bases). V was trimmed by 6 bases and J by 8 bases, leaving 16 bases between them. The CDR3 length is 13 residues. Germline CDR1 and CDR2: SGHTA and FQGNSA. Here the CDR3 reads CASSPGTAGGYTF. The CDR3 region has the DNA TGTGCCAGCAGTCCTGGGACGGCGGGGGGCTACACCTTC.

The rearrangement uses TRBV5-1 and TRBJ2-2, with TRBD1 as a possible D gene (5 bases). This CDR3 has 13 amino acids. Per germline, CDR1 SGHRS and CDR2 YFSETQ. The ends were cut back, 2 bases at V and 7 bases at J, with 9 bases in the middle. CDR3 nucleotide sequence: TGCGCCAGCAGCTTCGACAGAGTCGGGGAGCTGTTTTTT. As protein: CASSFDRVGELFF.

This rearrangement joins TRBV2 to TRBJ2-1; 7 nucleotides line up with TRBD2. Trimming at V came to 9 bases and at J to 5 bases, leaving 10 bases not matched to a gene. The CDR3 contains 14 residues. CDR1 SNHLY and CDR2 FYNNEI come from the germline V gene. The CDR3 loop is CASTPGLPNNEQFF. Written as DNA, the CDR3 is TGTGCCAGTACGCCGGGACTACCAAACAATGAGCAGTTCTTC.

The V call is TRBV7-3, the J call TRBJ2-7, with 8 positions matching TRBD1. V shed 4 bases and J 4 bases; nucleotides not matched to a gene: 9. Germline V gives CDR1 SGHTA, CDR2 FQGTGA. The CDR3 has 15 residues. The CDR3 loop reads CASSSTDRVIYEQYF. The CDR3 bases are TGTGCCAGCAGCTCCACGGACAGGGTGATATACGAGCAGTACTTC.

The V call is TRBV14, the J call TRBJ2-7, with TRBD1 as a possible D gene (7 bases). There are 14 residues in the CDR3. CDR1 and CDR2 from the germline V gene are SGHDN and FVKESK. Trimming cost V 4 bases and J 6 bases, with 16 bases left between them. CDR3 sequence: CASSLKGGQTEQYF. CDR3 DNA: TGTGCCAGCAGCCTAAAGGGGGGACAGACCGAGCAGTACTTC.

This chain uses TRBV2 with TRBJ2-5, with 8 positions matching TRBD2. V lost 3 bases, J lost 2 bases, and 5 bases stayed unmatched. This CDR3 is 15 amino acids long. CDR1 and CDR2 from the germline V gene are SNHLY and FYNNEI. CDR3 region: CASSEGRGGQETQYF. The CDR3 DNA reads TGTGCCAGCAGTGAGGGACGGGGGGGACAAGAGACCCAGTACTTC.

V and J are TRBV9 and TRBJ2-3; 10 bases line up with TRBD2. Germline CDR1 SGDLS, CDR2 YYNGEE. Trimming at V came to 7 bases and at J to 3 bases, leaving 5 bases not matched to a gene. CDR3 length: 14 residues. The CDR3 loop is CASQGLAQTDTQYF. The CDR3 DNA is TGTGCCAGCCAGGGACTAGCGCAGACAGATACGCAGTATTTT.